This TCR beta chain emerged from a study of blood T cell repertoires in COVID-19. Study details: Some COVID-19 samples were acute and others convalescent; all came from the United States, Italy and Spain. PBMCs, B-cell-depleted T cells, or T cells provided the cDNA or gDNA that made up the material.

From germline, CDR1 is SGHAT and CDR2 FQNNGV. The CDR3 sequence is 16 residues long. The V gene end was trimmed by 2 bases and the J gene end by 7 bases; junction bases not matched to a gene: 12. Methods used by the authors: The authors estimated nucleated cell counts from reference gene primer amplification. Profiled with immunoSEQ multiplex PCR; TCRdb holds only in-frame clones, not every one. D and trimming come from the DNA, and the V and J calls and clone size come from that table. The table records some 130,000 clones, about 75% of them present only once. The V call is TRBV11-2, the J call TRBJ1-2, with 8 nucleotides matching TRBD1. This TCR was sampled from an elderly man with acute or convalescent COVID-19. The sample was peripheral blood. This CDR3 is CASSLYPGGANGGYTF. CDR3 bases: TGTGCCAGCAGCTTATATCCAGGGGGCGCGAATGGTGGCTACACCTTC.